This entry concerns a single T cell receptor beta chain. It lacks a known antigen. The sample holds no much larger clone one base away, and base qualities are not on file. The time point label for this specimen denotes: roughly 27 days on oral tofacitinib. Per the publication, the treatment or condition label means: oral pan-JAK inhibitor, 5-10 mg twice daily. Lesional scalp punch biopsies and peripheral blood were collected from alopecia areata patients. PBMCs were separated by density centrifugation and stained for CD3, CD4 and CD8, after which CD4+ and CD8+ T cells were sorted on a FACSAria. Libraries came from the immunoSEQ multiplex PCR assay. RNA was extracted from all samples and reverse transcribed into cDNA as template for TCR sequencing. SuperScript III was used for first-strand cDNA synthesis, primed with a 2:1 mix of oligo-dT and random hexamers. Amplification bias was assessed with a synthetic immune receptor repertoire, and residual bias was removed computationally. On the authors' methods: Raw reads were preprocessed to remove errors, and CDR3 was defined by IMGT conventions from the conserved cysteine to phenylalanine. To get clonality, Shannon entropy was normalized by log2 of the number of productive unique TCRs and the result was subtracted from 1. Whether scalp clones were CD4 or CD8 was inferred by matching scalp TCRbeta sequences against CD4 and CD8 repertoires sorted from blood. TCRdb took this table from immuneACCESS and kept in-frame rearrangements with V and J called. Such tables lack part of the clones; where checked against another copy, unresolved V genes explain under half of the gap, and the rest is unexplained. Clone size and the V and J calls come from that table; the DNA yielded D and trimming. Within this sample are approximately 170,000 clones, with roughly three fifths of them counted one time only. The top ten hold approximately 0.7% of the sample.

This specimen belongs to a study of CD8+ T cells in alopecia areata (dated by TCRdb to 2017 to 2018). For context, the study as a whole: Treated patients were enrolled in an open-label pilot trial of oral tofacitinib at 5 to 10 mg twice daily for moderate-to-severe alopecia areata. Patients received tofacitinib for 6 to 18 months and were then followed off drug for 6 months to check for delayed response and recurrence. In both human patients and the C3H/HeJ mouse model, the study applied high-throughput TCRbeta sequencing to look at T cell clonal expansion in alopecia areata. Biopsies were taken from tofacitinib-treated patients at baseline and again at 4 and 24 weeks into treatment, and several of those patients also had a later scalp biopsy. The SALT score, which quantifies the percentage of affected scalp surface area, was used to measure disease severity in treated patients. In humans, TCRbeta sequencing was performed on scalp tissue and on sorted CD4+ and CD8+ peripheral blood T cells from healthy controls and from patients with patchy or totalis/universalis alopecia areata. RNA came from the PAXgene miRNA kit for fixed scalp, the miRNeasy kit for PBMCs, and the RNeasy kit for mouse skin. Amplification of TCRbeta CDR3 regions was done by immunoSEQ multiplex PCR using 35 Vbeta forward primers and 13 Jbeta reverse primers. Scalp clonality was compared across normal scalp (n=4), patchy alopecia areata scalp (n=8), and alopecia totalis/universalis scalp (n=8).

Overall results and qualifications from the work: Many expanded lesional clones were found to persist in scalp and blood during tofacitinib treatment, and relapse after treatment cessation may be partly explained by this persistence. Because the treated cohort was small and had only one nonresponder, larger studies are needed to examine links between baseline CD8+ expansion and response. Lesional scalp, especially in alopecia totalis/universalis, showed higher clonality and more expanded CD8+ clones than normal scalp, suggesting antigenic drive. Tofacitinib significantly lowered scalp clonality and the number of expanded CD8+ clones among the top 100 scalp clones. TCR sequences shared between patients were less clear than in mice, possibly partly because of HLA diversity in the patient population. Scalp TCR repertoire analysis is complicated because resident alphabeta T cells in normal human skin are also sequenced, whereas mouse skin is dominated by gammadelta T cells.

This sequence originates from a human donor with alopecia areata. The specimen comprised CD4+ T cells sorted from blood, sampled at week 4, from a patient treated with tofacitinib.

The CDR3 in this case is CASSEWGPYEQYF. In nucleotide form, the sequence is TGTGCCAGCAGCGAGTGGGGGCCCTACGAGCAGTACTTC. The chain employs TRBV11-2 and TRBJ2-7; the D region possibly corresponds to TRBD1 (6 bases align). V is reduced by 5 bases and J by 2 bases, leaving a spacing of 10 bases between them. The CDR3 holds 13 amino acids from the cysteine to the phenylalanine. CDR3 DNA only is kept here, 39 bases in frame from base 1. CDR1 SGHAT and CDR2 FQNNGV are derived from the germline V gene.